In its sample, the clone carrying this T cell receptor beta chain was seen a few times. No antigen is known for it. The iRepertoire nested amplicon-rescue multiplex PCR amplified TCR alpha and beta CDR3s from RNA. TCRdb re-called the multiplex PCR reads with MiXCR, one entry per CDR3 protein. Found here are approximately 130,000 distinct CDR3 sequences, about 25% of them singletons; the top ten hold 27%. Trimming left V 0 bases short and J 6 bases short, with 12 bases between. The CDR3 consists of 15 residues. Looked up from germline, CDR1 is LGHDT and CDR2 is YNNKEL (reference sequence). The data stem from a study of glioma-infiltrating T cells. Overall study findings and caveats: Non-neoplastic patients had below-expected tissue-blood divergence, while all gliomas exceeded expectation. CDR3 overlap between tissue and blood was very small.

Sample: glioma tissue, nonneoplastic brain tissue, or PBMCs (not recorded which). The TCR comes from a human donor with low-grade glioma or glioblastoma, undergoing nonglioma brain surgery, or in good health (not recorded which). This rearrangement joins TRBV3-1 to TRBJ2-1, with a tentative D call TRBD2 (6 bases). The CDR3 is CASSQDRSGVNEQFF. CDR3 DNA sequence: TGTGCCAGCAGCCAAGATCGCTCGGGGGTCAATGAGCAGTTCTTC.